Listed below are T cell receptor beta chains from one sample, sequenced in a study of blood T cell repertoires in COVID-19. Only in-frame clones appear in the TCRdb table, and some are missing; sequencing was by immunoSEQ multiplex PCR. The sample has some 100,000 clones, just under 85% seen once. The sample taken for sequencing was peripheral blood. The receptors derive from a man aged 45 to 65 with active or convalescent COVID-19. CDR3s include the opening cysteine and the closing phenylalanine or tryptophan. D genes are given only for firm matches. Clone size is given for some rows only: seen once, a few or many times, or a class if the clone is expanded.

j_gene | d_gene | abundance | len | v_gene | CDR3aa | CDR3nt
TRBJ2-3 | TRBD2 | few | 16 | TRBV10-1 | CASSVGSGSSTDTQYF | TGCGCCAGCAGTGTTGGTAGCGGGAGTTCGACAGATACGCAGTATTTT
TRBJ2-1 | TRBD1 | - | 14 | TRBV3-1/TRBV3-2 | CASSLETGYNEQFF | TGTGCCAGCAGCCTCGAGACAGGGTACAATGAGCAGTTCTTC
TRBJ2-7 | - | once | 11 | TRBV12-3/TRBV12-4 | CASSLGSGQYF | TGTGCCAGCAGTTTGGGTAGCGGCCAGTACTTC
TRBJ2-5 | TRBD2 | - | 15 | TRBV5-1 | CASSFSGGYQETQYF | TGCGCCAGCAGCTTTAGCGGGGGGTACCAAGAGACCCAGTACTTC
TRBJ1-4 | - | - | 12 | TRBV12-5 | CASGPGDEKLFF | TGTGCTAGTGGTCCCGGGGATGAAAAACTGTTTTTT
TRBJ2-3 | TRBD1 | - | 20 | TRBV13 | CASSLGARDRGLASTDTQYF | TGTGCCAGCAGCTTGGGCGCCCGGGACAGGGGGTTGGCTAGCACAGATACGCAGTATTTT
TRBJ1-2 | TRBD1 | - | 15 | TRBV18 | CASSPRETGESGYTF | TGTGCCAGCTCACCAAGGGAAACAGGGGAATCTGGCTACACCTTC
TRBJ2-7 | TRBD2 | - | 13 | TRBV19 | CASSAGTTYEQYF | TGTGCCAGTAGTGCCGGGACTACCTACGAGCAGTACTTC
TRBJ2-2 | TRBD2 | - | 17 | TRBV4-1 | CASSPMKLAGATGELFF | TGCGCCAGCAGCCCAATGAAACTAGCGGGGGCCACCGGGGAGCTGTTTTTT
TRBJ1-2 | - | - | 17 | TRBV9 | CASIPRGLLLINYGYTF | TGTGCCAGCATCCCCAGGGGTTTGCTTCTTATCAACTATGGCTACACCTTC
TRBJ1-2 | TRBD1 | few | 14 | TRBV5-1 | CASSSSGGTYGYTF | TGCGCCAGCAGCTCGTCAGGGGGCACCTATGGCTACACCTTC
TRBJ1-2 | TRBD1 | - | 14 | TRBV27 | CASSPRTGDYGYTF | TGTGCCAGCAGTCCACGGACAGGGGACTATGGCTACACCTTC
TRBJ1-4 | TRBD1 | once | 14 | TRBV28 | CASRTGTGDEKLFF | TGTGCCAGCAGAACAGGGACAGGGGATGAAAAACTGTTTTTT
TRBJ2-5 | TRBD2 | - | 15 | TRBV5-1 | CASSLSGRTQETQYF | TGCGCCAGCAGCTTAAGCGGGAGGACCCAAGAGACCCAGTACTTC
TRBJ2-7 | - | - | 13 | TRBV11-2 | CASSAQGFWEQYF | TGTGCCAGCAGCGCCCAGGGTTTTTGGGAGCAGTACTTC
TRBJ2-5 | - | - | 13 | TRBV2 | CASSVAGPSAQYF | TGTGCCAGCAGTGTTGCGGGTCCTTCGGCCCAGTACTTC
TRBJ2-1 | - | - | 11 | TRBV12-3/TRBV12-4 | CASSLSVSLFF | TGTGCCAGCAGTTTATCGGTATCACTGTTCTTC
TRBJ2-5 | - | - | 15 | TRBV9 | CASSVLGAVAETQYF | TGTGCCAGCAGCGTACTAGGGGCTGTGGCAGAGACCCAGTACTTC
TRBJ2-7 | - | - | 16 | TRBV5-3 | CARSSIVAVFSYEQYF | TGTGCCAGAAGCTCCATCGTAGCGGTCTTCTCCTACGAGCAGTACTTC
TRBJ2-6 | - | - | 16 | TRBV21-1 | CASRLPGVAGANVLTF | TGTGCCAGCAGGCTTCCAGGGGTTGCTGGGGCCAACGTCCTGACTTTC
TRBJ1-2 | - | - | 13 | TRBV2 | CASSEDRNYGYTF | TGTGCCAGCAGTGAAGACAGAAACTATGGCTACACCTTC
TRBJ2-1 | TRBD1 | - | 13 | TRBV6-4 | CASRQGEDNEQFF | TGTGCCAGCAGACAGGGGGAGGACAATGAGCAGTTCTTC
TRBJ2-5 | TRBD2 | - | 15 | TRBV7-2 | CASSDGTSGKETQYF | TGTGCCTCATCCGACGGGACTAGCGGGAAAGAGACCCAGTACTTC